Included here is one TCR beta chain sequence, with context. The data are from a study of T cells in Graves' hyperthyroidism and ophthalmopathy. Study summary: Upon initial diagnosis and before any treatment, peripheral blood was collected.

The CDR3 regions of TCR beta were amplified from RNA transcripts. RT-PCR in the first round (using the HTBI primer set) targeted the TCR CDR3. TCRdb redid the calling of the multiplex PCR reads with MiXCR, one entry per CDR3 protein. The data contain about 500,000 distinct CDR3 sequences, 15% to 20% of them singletons. The CDR3 runs 14 residues. CDR1 is MNHNS, CDR2 SASEGT, per germline. The V and J ends lost 0 bases and 1 base respectively, with 7 bases between them. Clinical symptoms, serum thyroxine, TRAb, thyroid ultrasound and orbital computed tomography informed diagnoses. PBMCs came from about 10 ml fresh peripheral blood.

V is TRBV6-1 and J is TRBJ2-7; D is uncertain. Input material: blood. The sequence derives from a woman aged 25-40 years with Graves' ophthalmopathy. The CDR3 DNA sequence: TGTGCCAGCAGTGAAGCTGAAGCGTCCTACGAGCAGTACTTC. Translation gives CASSEAEASYEQYF.